The 23 T cell receptor beta chains in this list originate from one sample, sequenced in a study of blood T cell repertoires in COVID-19. Some clones are missing from TCRdb's copy, which holds only in-frame ones; the method was immunoSEQ multiplex PCR. Of some 240,000 clones in the sample, 65% to 85% were seen once. The sequencing input was peripheral blood. The receptor source for this set is a human donor in a cohort sampled during active COVID-19.

The rearrangement joins TRBV11-1 to TRBJ2-3; a possible D gene is TRBD2 (5 bases). Trimming removed 1 base at V and 3 bases at J, with 5 bases between. The CDR3 covers 13 residues. Germline V lookup: CDR1 SGHAT, CDR2 FQDESV (reference sequence). The CDR3 protein is CASSLGGTDTQYF. In DNA form, the CDR3 reads TGTGCCAGCAGCTTAGGCGGGACAGATACGCAGTATTTT.

This clone appeared a single time. The rearrangement links TRBV13 to TRBJ2-3; D perhaps matches TRBD2 (6 bases). The V end was cut by 5 bases, the J end by 3 bases, with 15 bases between. The CDR3 consists of 15 residues. Germline V lookup: CDR1 PRHDT, CDR2 FYEKMQ (reference sequence). CDR3 sequence (DNA): TGTGCCAGCAGCCTCGCCGGGGGAAGGACAGATACGCAGTATTTT. Its translation is CASSLAGGRTDTQYF.

This chain connects TRBV7-2 to TRBJ2-1, with D maybe TRBD2 (5 bases). V was pared by 3 bases and J by 2 bases, with 11 bases between. Germline CDR1 and CDR2: SGHTA and FQGNSA. The CDR3 is 15 residues long. CDR3 protein: CASSLAGDPYNEQFF. CDR3 coding DNA: TGTGCCAGCAGCTTGGCCGGGGATCCCTACAATGAGCAGTTCTTC.

Points on this clone: Distinct nucleotide sequences in the sample also encode this CDR3. The chain employs TRBV24-1 and TRBJ2-1; the match to TRBD1 covers 7 bases. CDR1 is KGHDR, CDR2 SFDVKD, per germline. Losses at the gene ends were 0 bases for V and 8 bases for J; bases not matched to a gene: 6. The CDR3 totals 15 residues. The CDR3 spells CATSDLRRGGYEQFF. CDR3 bases: TGTGCCACCAGTGATTTGAGGCGAGGGGGCTATGAGCAGTTCTTC.

This chain links TRBV28 with TRBJ2-7; 8 bases are shared with TRBD1. The J segment lost 6 bases and the V segment lost 6 bases, leaving 22 bases of the junction unmatched. The CDR3 covers 18 residues. Germline V CDR1 and CDR2: MDHEN, SYDVKM. The CDR3 nucleotides read TGTGCCAGCAGCTCCCCAGGGGGCCGCGGGGTGAAGGGCTCCGAGCAGTACTTC. Translation gives CASSSPGGRGVKGSEQYF.

This sequence joins TRBV7-3 and TRBJ2-1; perhaps TRBD1 as D (5 bases). Germline CDR1 reads SGHTA; CDR2 reads FQGTGA. The CDR3 totals 13 residues. V lost 3 bases to trimming and J lost 5 bases, with 8 bases between them. The CDR3 DNA reads as TGTGCCAGCAGCTTTGCAGGGAACAATGAGCAGTTCTTC. This encodes CASSFAGNNEQFF.

This rearrangement joins TRBV10-3 to TRBJ1-2; TRBD1 might be the D (5 bases). This CDR3 spans 16 amino acids. With 4 bases removed from V and 5 bases from J, the gap between germline ends came to 20 bases. Germline V gives CDR1 ENHRY, CDR2 SYGVKD. CDR3 in DNA: TGTGCCATCAGTGGTAATTCCTTGGACCGGGGGTATGGCTACACCTTC. Amino acid sequence: CAISGNSLDRGYGYTF.

The rearrangement joins TRBV7-2 to TRBJ1-2, with D possibly matching TRBD1 (5 bases). The germline V gene has CDR1 SGHTA and CDR2 FQGNSA. There are 14 residues in the CDR3. Trimming took 4 bases from V and 4 from J, leaving 13 bases between them. The CDR3: CASSSGEGVYGYTF. The CDR3 DNA reads TGTGCCAGCAGCTCCGGAGAAGGGGTCTATGGCTACACCTTC.

V usage is TRBV5-4 and J usage is TRBJ1-3; D unclear. The V end was cut by 0 bases, the J end by 2 bases, with 6 bases between. Germline V gene data show CDR1 as SGHNT and CDR2 as YYREEE (reference sequence). This CDR3 is built from 14 residues. CDR3 bases: TGTGCCAGCAGCTTGGCCCCAGCTGGAAACACCATATATTTT. Residues: CASSLAPAGNTIYF.

This clone was observed a single time. The rearrangement uses TRBV19 and TRBJ1-2, with 7 bases identical to TRBD1. Germline CDR1 and CDR2: LNHDA and SQIVND (reference sequence). Trimming took 7 bases from V and 4 from J; bases not matched to a gene: 9. This CDR3 spans 14 amino acids. The CDR3 coding sequence is TGTGCCAGTACCGAGACAGGGCGCCTCTATGGCTACACCTTC. It codes for CASTETGRLYGYTF.

The chain recombines TRBV10-3 with TRBJ2-7; TRBD1 aligns across 10 bases. Trimming took 6 bases from V and 2 from J; bases not matched to a gene: 7. Looked up from germline, CDR1 is ENHRY and CDR2 is SYGVKD. This CDR3 has 15 residues. The CDR3 loop reads CAIRGWDRGTYEQYF. The CDR3 DNA reads as TGTGCCATCAGAGGATGGGACAGGGGAACCTACGAGCAGTACTTC.

The V call is TRBV7-2, the J call TRBJ2-7, with TRBD1 matching over 8 bases. CDR1 and CDR2 (germline): SGHTA, FQGNSA. The CDR3 runs to 16 residues. V was clipped by 5 bases and J by 0 bases; unmatched bases: 9. CDR3 nucleotides: TGTGCCAGCAGCCGGTCAGGGGGCGGAAACTCCTACGAGCAGTACTTC. This codes for CASSRSGGGNSYEQYF.

This clone appeared a few times. The gene calls are TRBV24-1 and TRBJ1-2, with a tentative D call TRBD1 (6 bases). V lost 9 bases and J 4 bases, leaving 11 bases between the germline ends. This CDR3 is built from 12 residues. Germline V lookup: CDR1 KGHDR, CDR2 SFDVKD. The CDR3: CATEGGSYGYTF. The CDR3 DNA reads as TGTGCCACCGAGGGGGGGTCCTATGGCTACACCTTC.

The rearrangement joins TRBV28 to TRBJ1-4, with no clear D. Between the trimmed V and J ends, which lost 3 bases and 7 bases, there was a span of 27 bases. Germline CDR1 MDHEN, CDR2 SYDVKM. The CDR3 has 19 amino acids. The CDR3: CASSLSPRYEAGGSEKLFF. CDR3 sequence (DNA): TGTGCCAGCAGTTTGAGTCCCAGGTATGAAGCCGGCGGGAGTGAAAAACTGTTTTTT. The complete variable domain, with remaining parts taken from reference TRBV28 and TRBJ1-4, reads DVKVTQSSRYLVKRTGEKVFLECVQDMDHENMFWYRQDPGLGLRLIYFSYDVKMKEKGDIPEGYSVSREKKERFSLILESASTNQTSMYLCASSLSPRYEAGGSEKLFFGSGTQLSVL.

V usage is TRBV2 and J usage is TRBJ1-1, with D possibly matching TRBD1 (6 bases). Trimming removed 4 bases from V and 6 bases from J, with 18 bases in between. This CDR3 region has 15 residues. The germline gives CDR1 SNHLY, CDR2 FYNNEI. CDR3 nucleotide sequence: TGTGCCAGCAGTGTTGAGGTGGGGGCTAGGGCTGAAGCTTTCTTT. This translates into CASSVEVGARAEAFF.

Only one count was recorded for this clone. The genes are TRBV7-8 and TRBJ2-1; 14 bases are shared with TRBD2. J lost 10 bases, V lost 3 bases, and 8 bases had no gene match. Germline CDR1 SGHVS, CDR2 FQNEAQ. The CDR3 is 16 amino acids. Written as DNA, the CDR3 is TGTGCCAGCAGCTTCGCGACTAGCGGGAGGGCCTGGGAGCAGTTCTTC. As protein: CASSFATSGRAWEQFF.

V is TRBV10-3 and J is TRBJ2-1; 12 nucleotides match TRBD2. CDR3 length: 15 residues. Per germline, CDR1 ENHRY and CDR2 SYGVKD. Germline trimming cut 6 bases from V and 5 bases from J; bases unmatched to any gene: 5. The DNA for the CDR3 is TGTGCCATCAGGCCAGGACTAGCGGGAAACAATGAGCAGTTCTTC. Protein sequence: CAIRPGLAGNNEQFF.

The chain has TRBV5-1 and TRBJ1-2; D ambiguous. Trimming stripped 0 bases from V and 5 bases from J, with 14 bases between. CDR3 size: 15 residues. Germline V gene lookup returns CDR1 SGHRS and CDR2 YFSETQ. CDR3 nucleotides: TGCGCCAGCAGCTTGGTGGAGGGCGGGCTATATGGCTACACCTTC. Its protein product is CASSLVEGGLYGYTF.

V usage is TRBV14 and J usage is TRBJ1-2; D remains unclear. This CDR3 contains 12 residues. Germline CDR1 SGHDN, CDR2 FVKESK. Deletions cut 4 bases from V and 8 bases from J, with 11 bases between. The DNA for the CDR3 is TGTGCCAGCAGCCTCCCGAGGTCCGGCTACACCTTC. It translates to CASSLPRSGYTF.

The CDR3, as DNA: TGTGCCAGCAGCTCTTACGGGACAGGGGGTTGGAATGAGCAGTTCTTC. It yields the protein CASSSYGTGGWNEQFF. The J gene is TRBJ2-1, the V gene TRBV27; 11 bases fit TRBD1. Looked up from germline, CDR1 is MNHEY and CDR2 is SMNVEV (reference sequence). The J segment lost 7 bases and the V segment lost 6 bases, leaving 11 bases of the junction unmatched. The CDR3 runs to 16 residues.

The chain recombines TRBV28 with TRBJ2-1; D might be TRBD1 (6 bases). Germline CDR1 reads MDHEN; CDR2 reads SYDVKM. The CDR3 totals 15 residues. V was pared by 5 bases and J by 0 bases, with 11 bases between. The CDR3 DNA reads TGTGCCAGCAGTACCCCAGGGGCCTCCTACAATGAGCAGTTCTTC. It encodes CASSTPGASYNEQFF. The whole variable domain, remainder taken from reference TRBV28 and TRBJ2-1, is DVKVTQSSRYLVKRTGEKVFLECVQDMDHENMFWYRQDPGLGLRLIYFSYDVKMKEKGDIPEGYSVSREKKERFSLILESASTNQTSMYLCASSTPGASYNEQFFGPGTRLTVL.

The chain recombines TRBV6-5 with TRBJ2-1; D is possibly TRBD1 (5 bases). From germline, CDR1 is MNHEY and CDR2 SVGAGI. This CDR3 region has 13 residues. Trimming left V 2 bases short and J 9 bases short, with 11 bases between. For the CDR3, the DNA is TGTGCCAGCAGTTACATAAAAGGGGTTGAGCAGTTCTTC. It translates to CASSYIKGVEQFF.

A single count supports this clone. The chain couples TRBV9 to TRBJ2-2; D might be TRBD1 (6 bases). Trimming removed 0 bases from V and 0 bases from J, with 9 bases in between. The CDR3 covers 16 residues. The germline CDR1 and CDR2 sequences are SGDLS and YYNGEE. The CDR3 DNA reads TGTGCCAGCAGCGTAGGCACAGGGACGAACACCGGGGAGCTGTTTTTT. Residues: CASSVGTGTNTGELFF. Using reference TRBV9 and TRBJ2-2 for the parts outside the CDR3, the full variable domain is DSGVTQTPKHLITATGQRVTLRCSPRSGDLSVYWYQQSLDQGLQFLIQYYNGEERAKGNILERFSAQQFPDLHSELNLSSLELGDSALYFCASSVGTGTNTGELFFGEGSRLTVL.